The rows below give T cell receptor beta chains drawn from one sample of a study of T-cell reconstitution after alpha-beta-depleted transplantation in children. One entry per CDR3 protein, called by TCRdb with MiXCR from the PCR reads. The sample lists some 120,000 distinct CDR3 sequences, around 23% occurring once. The source material was PBMCs, mostly from graft donor cells, sampled 180 days after TCRalphabeta/CD19-depleted stem cell transplant. These receptor sequences come from a male patient aged 2 to 10 who had a stem cell transplant for chronic granulomatous disease, so the T cells may come from the graft donor. The CDR3 runs from the conserved cysteine through the conserved F or W. The D gene is left open where the match is weak. A row's size may be missing; if present it is once, few, many or a size class.

J gene | clone size | V gene | D gene | CDR3 DNA | CDR3 protein
TRBJ2-1 | few | TRBV20-1 | TRBD2 | TGCAGTGCTGACAGCGGGGGCAATGAGCAGTTCTTC | CSADSGGNEQFF
TRBJ2-5 | NA | TRBV12-3/TRBV12-4 | TRBD1 | TGTGCCAGCAGTAAAGGACAGGGAAGGGAGACCCAGTACTTC | CASSKGQGRETQYF
TRBJ1-1 | once | TRBV5-8 | NA | TGTGCCAGCAGCTTGGCCCTGAGGGGGGACACTGAAGCTTTCTTT | CASSLALRGDTEAFF
TRBJ1-5 | many | TRBV20-1 | TRBD1 | TGCAGTGCTGGGAAGACAGGGGGTTACAATCAGCCCCAGCATTTT | CSAGKTGGYNQPQHF
TRBJ2-1 | NA | TRBV27 | NA | TGTGCCACCCGGACTGGGCTGAAGACCTACAATGAGCAGTTCTTC | CATRTGLKTYNEQFF
TRBJ1-2 | NA | TRBV5-1 | TRBD1 | TGCGCCAGCAGCCCTGACAGGGGCGGCTATGGCTACACCTTC | CASSPDRGGYGYTF
TRBJ2-1 | NA | TRBV4-3 | NA | TGCGCCAGCAGCCAAATCGATAGGGGGGACAATGAGCAGTTCTTC | CASSQIDRGDNEQFF
TRBJ1-2 | many | TRBV15 | TRBD1 | TGTGCCTCGACAGGGGGAGAAAAAATATATGGCTACACCTTC | CASTGGEKIYGYTF
TRBJ2-7 | many | TRBV12-3/TRBV12-4 | NA | TGTGCCAGCAACTACCGGGGGAACTACGAGCAGTACTTC | CASNYRGNYEQYF
TRBJ2-7 | few | TRBV11-3 | TRBD1 | TGTGCCAGCAGCAAAACAGGGGGATCCTACGAGCAGTACTTC | CASSKTGGSYEQYF
TRBJ2-1 | few | TRBV6-5 | NA | TGTGCCAGCAGTTACTCTGGTCGGGACAAGAATGAGCAGTTCTTC | CASSYSGRDKNEQFF
TRBJ2-5 | few | TRBV12-3/TRBV12-4 | TRBD2 | TGTGCCAGCAGCCCCAGGACTAGCGAGACCCAGTACTTC | CASSPRTSETQYF
TRBJ1-5 | many | TRBV20-1 | NA | TGCAGTGCTAGAGATACTTGGACAGCCCATCAGCCCCAGCATTTT | CSARDTWTAHQPQHF
TRBJ2-7 | NA | TRBV9 | TRBD2 | TGTGCCAGCAGCGTAGGGACTAGCGGGAGGAAGAGCTCCTACGAGCAGTACTTC | CASSVGTSGRKSSYEQYF
TRBJ1-2 | NA | TRBV5-1 | TRBD1 | TGCGCCAGCAGCTTGGTTTCCGGGACAGGGAAGGGCTACACCTTC | CASSLVSGTGKGYTF
TRBJ2-2 | NA | TRBV12-3/TRBV12-4 | NA | TGTGCCAGTGTGGCGGGGCGTCAATCCTGGAACACCGGGGAGCTGTTTTTT | CASVAGRQSWNTGELFF
TRBJ2-3 | few | TRBV7-6 | TRBD1 | TGTGCCAGCAGCTTAATGGGGACAGGGGGCTCAGATACGCAGTATTTT | CASSLMGTGGSDTQYF
TRBJ1-1 | NA | TRBV12-3/TRBV12-4 | NA | TGTGCCAGCAGCCAATCCTGGGACACTGAAGCTTTCTTT | CASSQSWDTEAFF
TRBJ2-1 | few | TRBV7-2 | NA | TGTGCCAGCAGCTTACAGCGGTCCTACAATGAGCAGTTCTTC | CASSLQRSYNEQFF
TRBJ2-1 | many | TRBV7-2 | NA | TGTGCCAGCAGCCCTCAGCGACTCTCCTACAATGAGCAGTTCTTC | CASSPQRLSYNEQFF
TRBJ2-1 | few | TRBV5-1 | NA | TGCGCCAGCAGCTTGGATCCCCCCCCCAATGAGCAGTTCTTC | CASSLDPPPNEQFF
TRBJ1-1 | many | TRBV9 | TRBD1 | TGTGCCAGCAGCCCGAGGGGGCGCAGTGAAGCTTTCTTT | CASSPRGRSEAFF
TRBJ2-1 | NA | TRBV5-1 | NA | TGCGCCAGCAGCTTGGACGGGAGCCCCCACAATGAGCAGTTCTTC | CASSLDGSPHNEQFF
TRBJ2-1 | many | TRBV12-3/TRBV12-4 | TRBD2 | TGTGCCAGCAGCGACCTAGCGGGAAGCAACAATGAGCAGTTCTTC | CASSDLAGSNNEQFF
TRBJ2-7 | many | TRBV6-5 | TRBD1 | TGTGCCAGCAGTTACGGGGCAGGGGGCGAGTCCTACGAGCAGTACTTC | CASSYGAGGESYEQYF
TRBJ2-2 | many | TRBV20-1 | NA | TGCAGTGCTAGGGGATTAGCTAATGGGGACACCGGGGAGCTGTTTTTT | CSARGLANGDTGELFF
TRBJ2-7 | NA | TRBV20-1 | TRBD1 | TGCAGTGCTAGTAGCGGGACAGGGGTCTACGAGCAGTACTTC | CSASSGTGVYEQYF
TRBJ2-7 | once | TRBV6-5 | NA | TGTGCCAGCTCAAAGAAGGGACCCTCGACCCCCTACGAGCAGTACTTC | CASSKKGPSTPYEQYF
TRBJ1-1 | NA | TRBV20-1 | NA | TGCAGTGCTAGAGATGCCCGGGAGTTCACTGAAGCTTTCTTT | CSARDAREFTEAFF
TRBJ2-7 | few | TRBV29-1 | NA | TGCAGCGTTCCACAGGGTCCCCCTTACTACGAGCAGTACTTC | CSVPQGPPYYEQYF
TRBJ2-1 | many | TRBV29-1 | NA | TGCAGCGTTGAAGTCCACCCAGGCGATGACAATGAGCAGTTCTTC | CSVEVHPGDDNEQFF
TRBJ2-6 | few | TRBV7-8 | NA | TGTGCCAGCAGCACAAGACCGGGGCGAGCAGGGGCCAACGTCCTGACTTTC | CASSTRPGRAGANVLTF
TRBJ1-2 | NA | TRBV20-1 | NA | TGCAGTGCTAGCCTAGACAGTCGCTATGGCTACACCTTC | CSASLDSRYGYTF
TRBJ2-3 | NA | TRBV12-3/TRBV12-4 | NA | TGTGCCAGCAACCCCCGGGACTTAGGCACGGATACGCAGTATTTT | CASNPRDLGTDTQYF
TRBJ2-3 | many | TRBV29-1 | TRBD1 | TGCAGCGGAGAAGGGGACAGCACTAGCACAGATACGCAGTATTTT | CSGEGDSTSTDTQYF
TRBJ1-1 | many | TRBV6-2/TRBV6-3 | NA | TGTGCCAGCAGTTCTGATCGGGGCCCCACCACTGAAGCTTTCTTT | CASSSDRGPTTEAFF
TRBJ1-5 | NA | TRBV12-3/TRBV12-4 | TRBD1 | TGTGCCAGCAGTTCAGGGGGAGGGCCCCAGCATTTT | CASSSGGGPQHF
TRBJ2-7 | many | TRBV29-1 | NA | TGCAGCGTTGATGGTGGGAGAGACGAGCAGTACTTC | CSVDGGRDEQYF
TRBJ2-7 | many | TRBV27 | TRBD1 | TGTGCCAGCAGTGTACGGACAGGGGCCGAGCAGTACTTC | CASSVRTGAEQYF
TRBJ2-3 | NA | TRBV7-2 | TRBD1 | TGTGCCAGCTCACCGGGACAGGGCAGAGATACGCAGTATTTT | CASSPGQGRDTQYF
TRBJ2-7 | NA | TRBV13 | TRBD1 | TGTGCCAGCAGCATACTACAGGGGGCCACCTACGAGCAGTACTTC | CASSILQGATYEQYF
TRBJ2-3 | few | TRBV29-1 | NA | TGCAGCGCCAATTTCGCGGGACTCACAGATACGCAGTATTTT | CSANFAGLTDTQYF
TRBJ1-5 | NA | TRBV28 | NA | TGTGCCAGCAGTAAGGCAGCTTATGATCAGCCCCAGCATTTT | CASSKAAYDQPQHF
TRBJ2-4 | many | TRBV10-3 | NA | TGTGCCATCTCGGCCGAAGCCAAAAACATTCAGTACTTC | CAISAEAKNIQYF
TRBJ2-2 | NA | TRBV29-1 | NA | TGCAGCGTTGGGGGGCAGGGCACCGGGGAGCTGTTTTTT | CSVGGQGTGELFF
TRBJ1-2 | few | TRBV12-3/TRBV12-4 | NA | TGTGCCAGCAGTTTATCGGGATTATATGGCTACACCTTC | CASSLSGLYGYTF
TRBJ1-2 | NA | TRBV5-1 | TRBD1 | TGCGCCAGCAGCGCGGGACAGAACTATGGCTACACCTTC | CASSAGQNYGYTF
TRBJ2-1 | many | TRBV5-1 | NA | TGCGCCAGCAGCTCGGAGGGACAGTCGGGCAATGAGCAGTTCTTC | CASSSEGQSGNEQFF
TRBJ2-4 | NA | TRBV7-8 | TRBD2 | TGTGCCAGCAGCTTAGTGAAAGGAGTAGCGGGAAATGGCATTCAGTACTTC | CASSLVKGVAGNGIQYF
TRBJ2-1 | NA | TRBV15 | NA | TGTGCCACCAGCAGAGGACAGGGCGGGATAGACAATGAGCAGTTCTTC | CATSRGQGGIDNEQFF
TRBJ1-4 | many | TRBV5-1 | NA | TGCGCCAGCAGCGGGGGCCAAATAACAACTAATGAAAAACTGTTTTTT | CASSGGQITTNEKLFF
TRBJ2-3 | many | TRBV19 | TRBD1 | TGTGCCAGTAGGTCCCGGGACAGGGGCTACACAGATACGCAGTATTTT | CASRSRDRGYTDTQYF
TRBJ2-7 | NA | TRBV20-1 | NA | TGCAGTGCTAGAAGCAGGGTGGGCTACGAGCAGTACTTC | CSARSRVGYEQYF
TRBJ2-3 | many | TRBV15 | NA | TGTGCCACCAGCTCAAGAGGAGGCACCACAGATACGCAGTATTTT | CATSSRGGTTDTQYF
TRBJ2-5 | once | TRBV20-1 | NA | TGCAGTGCTAGAGAATTCCAGAACCAAGAGACCCAGTACTTC | CSAREFQNQETQYF
TRBJ2-3 | many | TRBV7-9 | NA | TGTGCCAGCAGCTTGCCAGTAGCGGAGAGCACAGATACGCAGTATTTT | CASSLPVAESTDTQYF
TRBJ2-7 | many | TRBV12-3/TRBV12-4 | NA | TGTGCCAGCAGTCTGGGGAGGACAGTCTACTTC | CASSLGRTVYF
TRBJ2-3 | few | TRBV6-4 | NA | TGTGCCAGCAGTGACTCGAGACAGGGCACAGATACGCAGTATTTT | CASSDSRQGTDTQYF
TRBJ2-1 | NA | TRBV7-9 | NA | TGTGCCAGCAAACCGGGGGACCTTTACAATGAGCAGTTCTTC | CASKPGDLYNEQFF